The rows below give T cell receptor beta chains drawn from one sample of a study of neoadjuvant anti-PD-1 for oral cavity cancer. The method was immunoSEQ multiplex PCR; TCRdb's version includes in-frame clones alone and lacks a portion of them. The sample has some 71,000 clones, over 70% seen once; the top ten hold roughly 3.5%. This specimen was PBMCs, taken before nivolumab (anti-PD-1) treatment. These receptors originate from a person aged 40-85 years with oral cavity squamous cell carcinoma. The CDR3 runs from the conserved cysteine through the conserved F or W. The D gene is left open where the match is weak. Clone size is shown for a subset of rows, as once, few, many or a class of expanded clone.

NA	TRBV7-9	NA	TRBJ2-1	TGTGCCAGCAGCCCCCGTAACCCCAGCTCCTACAATGAGCAGTTCTTC	CASSPRNPSSYNEQFF
NA	TRBV29-1	TRBD2	TRBJ2-5	TGCAGCCACAAGGGCGGGGGGGGTGAGACCCAGTACTTC	CSHKGGGGETQYF
once	TRBV13	NA	TRBJ1-1	TGTGCCAGCAGCTTAGGCCGTGCCTCTGAAGCTTTCTTT	CASSLGRASEAFF
NA	TRBV2	NA	TRBJ2-3	TGTGCCAGCAGAAGGAGCCCCCAGGCGAACACAGATACGCAGTATTTT	CASRRSPQANTDTQYF
NA	TRBV11-2	NA	TRBJ2-5	TGTGCCAGCAGCTTAGACTCTAGCATTGAGACCCAGTACTTC	CASSLDSSIETQYF
few	TRBV1	NA	TRBJ1-2	TGCACCAGCAGCCATCACCCTTTGTATGGCTACACCTTC	CTSSHHPLYGYTF
NA	TRBV10-3	TRBD1	TRBJ1-4	TGTGCCATCACCTCCGGACAGGCGGGGGAAAAACTGTTTTTT	CAITSGQAGEKLFF
NA	TRBV30	NA	TRBJ1-4	TGTGCCTGGACAGGTGCAACTAATGAAAAACTGTTTTTT	CAWTGATNEKLFF
NA	TRBV5-1	TRBD2	TRBJ2-7	TGCGCCAGCAGCTTGGGGACTAGCGGGAGCGGGGAGCAGTACTTC	CASSLGTSGSGEQYF
NA	TRBV4-1	NA	TRBJ1-1	TGCGCCAGCAGCCCCGTCGGGGTTACTGAAGCTTTCTTT	CASSPVGVTEAFF
NA	TRBV18	NA	TRBJ2-7	TGTGCCAGCTCACCAGGGGGTAGCTACGAGCAGTACTTC	CASSPGGSYEQYF
NA	TRBV7-2	NA	TRBJ2-7	TGTGCCAGCAGCTTAGAGGGTATCTTCTCCTACGAGCAGTACTTC	CASSLEGIFSYEQYF
NA	TRBV5-6	NA	TRBJ1-1	TGTGCCAGCAGTAGAATACTATCCAGGGAAAACACTGAAGCTTTCTTT	CASSRILSRENTEAFF
NA	TRBV7-8	NA	TRBJ2-2	TGTGCGGGGGACTCAAATACCGGGGAGCTGTTTTTT	CAGDSNTGELFF
NA	TRBV6-4	NA	TRBJ1-6	TGTGCCAGCAGCGCCGGGGGGCCGAATTCACCCCTCCACTTT	CASSAGGPNSPLHF
once	TRBV4-1	NA	TRBJ2-7	TGCGCCAGCAGCCAAGTTGAGGACTCGAGCTCCTACGAGCAGTACTTC	CASSQVEDSSSYEQYF
NA	TRBV2	NA	TRBJ2-5	TGTGCCAGCAGTTTCGGATCGGGCAGACAAGAGACCCAGTACTTC	CASSFGSGRQETQYF
NA	TRBV25-1	TRBD1	TRBJ1-4	TGTGCCAGCAGTGAGTACAGGGGGGATGTTGAAAAACTGTTTTTT	CASSEYRGDVEKLFF
NA	TRBV5-4	NA	TRBJ1-1	TGTGCCAGCAGCTTAACAAGCGGGAGGGGCGAGGGTGAAGCTTTCTTT	CASSLTSGRGEGEAFF
NA	TRBV7-6	NA	TRBJ2-1	TGTGCCAGCAGCTCCATGGGGGACCGTTACAATGAGCAGTTCTTC	CASSSMGDRYNEQFF
few	TRBV7-6	TRBD2	TRBJ2-1	TGTGCCAGCAGCTGGACCGCGGGGGGGGTTTCAAATGAGCAGTTCTTC	CASSWTAGGVSNEQFF
NA	TRBV2	NA	TRBJ2-1	TGTGCCACCAGTATGGAGCGGGACAATGAGCAGTTCTTC	CATSMERDNEQFF
NA	TRBV28	NA	TRBJ2-7	TGTGCCAGCGGGACCGGCGGGTACGAGCAGTACTTC	CASGTGGYEQYF
few	TRBV30	NA	TRBJ1-1	TGTGCCTGGAGTGGCTACCCGATGAACACTGAAGCTTTCTTT	CAWSGYPMNTEAFF
NA	TRBV6-5	NA	TRBJ1-5	TGTGCCAGCAGTTCCCCGGCGGGGTATAGCAATCAGCCCCAGCATTTT	CASSSPAGYSNQPQHF
NA	TRBV7-8	TRBD2	TRBJ2-1	TGTGCCAGCACGCCGCGGGAGGGCCAGTTCCGTGAGCAGTTCTTC	CASTPREGQFREQFF
NA	TRBV2	TRBD1	TRBJ2-7	TGTGCCAGCCGTAAAATCGGACAGGGAGTCTACGAGCAGTACTTC	CASRKIGQGVYEQYF
NA	TRBV28	NA	TRBJ2-1	TGTGCCAGCAGATCCCAGGGGCCTAGGGAGCAGTTCTTC	CASRSQGPREQFF
NA	TRBV5-1	NA	TRBJ2-2	TGCGCCAGCAGCTTGATGTCCGGGGAGCTGTTTTTT	CASSLMSGELFF
once	TRBV7-9	NA	TRBJ2-3	TGTGCCAGCAGCCCAGGGATCCTCCACCGTACGCAGTATTTT	CASSPGILHRTQYF
NA	TRBV5-1	TRBD2	TRBJ2-1	TGCGCCAGCAGCTTGTTGGCTAGCGGGACGTACGGTGAGCAGTTCTTC	CASSLLASGTYGEQFF
NA	TRBV4-1	TRBD1	TRBJ2-7	TGCGCCAGCAGCCAACCAGGACAGGGGGTCTACGAGCAGTACTTC	CASSQPGQGVYEQYF
NA	TRBV7-9	NA	TRBJ2-6	TGTGCCAGCAGCCCGTACCTGGGTGGGGCCAACGTCCTGACTTTC	CASSPYLGGANVLTF
NA	TRBV10-3	TRBD1	TRBJ1-5	TGTGCCACTGGACAGGGGAACGTTAATAGCAATCAGCCCCAGCATTTT	CATGQGNVNSNQPQHF
once	TRBV5-1	NA	TRBJ2-5	TGCGCCAGCGCCCATTCGGGGGTTGGAGAGACCCAGTACTTC	CASAHSGVGETQYF
NA	TRBV29-1	NA	TRBJ1-1	TGCAGCGTTGGGGCTGAGAACACTGAAGCTTTCTTT	CSVGAENTEAFF
NA	TRBV6-6	NA	TRBJ1-2	TGTGCCAGCAGTTACAGCGAGGGCTACACCTTC	CASSYSEGYTF